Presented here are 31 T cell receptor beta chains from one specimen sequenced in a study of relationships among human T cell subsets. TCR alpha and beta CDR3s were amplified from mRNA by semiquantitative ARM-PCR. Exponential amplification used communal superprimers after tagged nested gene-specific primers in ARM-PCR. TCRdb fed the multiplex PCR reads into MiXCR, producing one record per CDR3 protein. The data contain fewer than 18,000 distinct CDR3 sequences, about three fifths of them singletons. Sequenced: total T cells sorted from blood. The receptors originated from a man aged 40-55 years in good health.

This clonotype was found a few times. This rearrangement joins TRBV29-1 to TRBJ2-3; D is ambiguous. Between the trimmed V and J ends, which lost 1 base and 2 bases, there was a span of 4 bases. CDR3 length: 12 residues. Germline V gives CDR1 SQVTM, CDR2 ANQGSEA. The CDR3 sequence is CSVEGDTDTQYF. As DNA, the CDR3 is TGCAGCGTTGAAGGGGACACAGATACGCAGTATTTT.

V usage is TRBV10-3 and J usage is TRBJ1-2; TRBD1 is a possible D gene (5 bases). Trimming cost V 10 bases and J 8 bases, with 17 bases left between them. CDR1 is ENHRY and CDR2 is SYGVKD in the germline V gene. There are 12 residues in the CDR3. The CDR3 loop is CATMGDDRGYTF. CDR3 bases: TGTGCCACCATGGGGGACGATAGGGGCTACACCTTC.

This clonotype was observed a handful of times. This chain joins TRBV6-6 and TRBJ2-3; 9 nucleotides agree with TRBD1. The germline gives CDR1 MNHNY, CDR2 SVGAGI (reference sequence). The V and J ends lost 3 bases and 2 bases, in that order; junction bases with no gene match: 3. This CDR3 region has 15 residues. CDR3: CASSYYRGLTDTQYF. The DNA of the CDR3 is TGTGCCAGCAGTTATTACAGGGGGCTCACAGATACGCAGTATTTT.

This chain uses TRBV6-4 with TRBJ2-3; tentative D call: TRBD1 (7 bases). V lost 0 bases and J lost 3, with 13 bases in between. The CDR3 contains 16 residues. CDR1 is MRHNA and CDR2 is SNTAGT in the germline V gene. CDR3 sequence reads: CASSDSAGGSTDTQYF. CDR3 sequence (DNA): TGTGCCAGCAGTGACTCCGCAGGGGGGTCGACAGATACGCAGTATTTT.

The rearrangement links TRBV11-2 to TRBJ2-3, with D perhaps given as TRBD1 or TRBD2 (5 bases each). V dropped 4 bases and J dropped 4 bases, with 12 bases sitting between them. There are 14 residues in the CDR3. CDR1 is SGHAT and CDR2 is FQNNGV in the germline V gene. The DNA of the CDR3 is TGTGCCAGCAGCTCAGCTGGGGGACCAGATACGCAGTATTTT. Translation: CASSSAGGPDTQYF.

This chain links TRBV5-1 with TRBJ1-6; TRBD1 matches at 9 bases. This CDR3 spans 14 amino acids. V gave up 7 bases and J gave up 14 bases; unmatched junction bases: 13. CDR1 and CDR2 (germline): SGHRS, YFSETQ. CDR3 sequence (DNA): TGCGCCAGCGGTCCGGGACAGGGTGTTTTTTCCCTCCACTTT. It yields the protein CASGPGQGVFSLHF.

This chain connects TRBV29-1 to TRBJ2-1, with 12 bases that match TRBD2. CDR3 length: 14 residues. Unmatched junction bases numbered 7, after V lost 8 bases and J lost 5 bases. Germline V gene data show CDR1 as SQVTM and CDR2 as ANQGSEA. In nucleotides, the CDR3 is TGCAGCACCAGACTAGCGGGGGAGAACAATGAGCAGTTCTTC. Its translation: CSTRLAGENNEQFF.

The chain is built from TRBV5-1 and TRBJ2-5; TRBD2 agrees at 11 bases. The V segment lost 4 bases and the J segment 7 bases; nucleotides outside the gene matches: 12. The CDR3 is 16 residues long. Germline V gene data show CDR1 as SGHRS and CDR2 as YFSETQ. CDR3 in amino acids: CASSLGPSGGTGTQYF. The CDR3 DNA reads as TGCGCCAGCAGCCTCGGTCCTAGCGGGGGGACGGGGACCCAGTACTTC.

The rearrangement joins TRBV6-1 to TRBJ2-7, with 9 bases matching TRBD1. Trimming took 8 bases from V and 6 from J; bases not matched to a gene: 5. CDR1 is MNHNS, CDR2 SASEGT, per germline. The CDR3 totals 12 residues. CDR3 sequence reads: CASSGQGFEQYF. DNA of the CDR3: TGTGCCAGCTCGGGACAGGGTTTCGAGCAGTACTTC.

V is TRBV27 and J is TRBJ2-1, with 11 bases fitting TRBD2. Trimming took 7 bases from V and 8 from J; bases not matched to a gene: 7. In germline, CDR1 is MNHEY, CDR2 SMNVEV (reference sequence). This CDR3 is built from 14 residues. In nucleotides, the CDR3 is TGTGCCAGCACTAGCGGGAGGCGGCAATATGAGCAGTTCTTC. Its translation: CASTSGRRQYEQFF.

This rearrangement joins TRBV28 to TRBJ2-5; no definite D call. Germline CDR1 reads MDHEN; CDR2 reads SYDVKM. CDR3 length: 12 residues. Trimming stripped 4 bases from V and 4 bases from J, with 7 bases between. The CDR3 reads CASSSDLETQYF. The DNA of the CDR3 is TGTGCCAGCAGTTCCGACCTAGAGACCCAGTACTTC.

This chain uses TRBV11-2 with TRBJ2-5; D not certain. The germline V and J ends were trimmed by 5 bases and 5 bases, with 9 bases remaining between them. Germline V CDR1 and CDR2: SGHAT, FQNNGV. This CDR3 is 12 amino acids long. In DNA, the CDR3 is TGTGCCAGCAGCCCGAACGGGGAGACCCAGTACTTC. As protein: CASSPNGETQYF.

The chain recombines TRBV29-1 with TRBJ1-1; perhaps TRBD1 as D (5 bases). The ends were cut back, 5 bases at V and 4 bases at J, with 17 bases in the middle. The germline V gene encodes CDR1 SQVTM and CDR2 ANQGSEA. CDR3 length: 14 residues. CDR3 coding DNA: TGCAGCGTTTCCGGGGCCGGGGTCTTCACTGAAGCTTTCTTT. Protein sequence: CSVSGAGVFTEAFF.

This CDR3 is CASSLNRDVYEQYF. The CDR3 DNA reads TGTGCCAGCAGCCTTAACAGGGATGTCTACGAGCAGTACTTC. The chain carries TRBV7-6 and TRBJ2-7, with D possibly TRBD1 on 6 matching bases. CDR1 is SGHVS and CDR2 is FNYEAQ in the germline V gene. The CDR3 sequence is 14 residues long. V was shortened by 5 bases and J by 3 bases, with 14 bases between the two germline ends.

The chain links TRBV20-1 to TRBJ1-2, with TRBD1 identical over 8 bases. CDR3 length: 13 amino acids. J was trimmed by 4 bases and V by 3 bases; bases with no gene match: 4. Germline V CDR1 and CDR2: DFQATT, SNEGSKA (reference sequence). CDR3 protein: CSASKGQGYGYTF. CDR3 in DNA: TGCAGTGCTAGTAAAGGACAGGGCTATGGCTACACCTTC.

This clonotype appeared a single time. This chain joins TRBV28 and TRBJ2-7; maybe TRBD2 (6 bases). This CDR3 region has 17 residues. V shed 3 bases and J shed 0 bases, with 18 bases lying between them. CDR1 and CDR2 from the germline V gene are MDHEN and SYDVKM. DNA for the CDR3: TGTGCCAGCAGTTTTCCCCTACGAGCCGGGAGCTCCTACGAGCAGTACTTC. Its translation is CASSFPLRAGSSYEQYF. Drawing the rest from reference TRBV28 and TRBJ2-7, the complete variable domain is DVKVTQSSRYLVKRTGEKVFLECVQDMDHENMFWYRQDPGLGLRLIYFSYDVKMKEKGDIPEGYSVSREKKERFSLILESASTNQTSMYLCASSFPLRAGSSYEQYFGPGTRLTVT.

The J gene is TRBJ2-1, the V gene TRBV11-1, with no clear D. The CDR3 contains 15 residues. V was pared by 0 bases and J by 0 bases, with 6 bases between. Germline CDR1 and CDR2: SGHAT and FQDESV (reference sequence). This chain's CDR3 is CASSLAQNSYNEQFF. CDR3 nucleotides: TGTGCCAGCAGCTTAGCGCAAAACTCCTACAATGAGCAGTTCTTC.

The CDR3: CASSLWLAGVTDTQYF. CDR3 DNA sequence: TGTGCCAGCAGTTTATGGCTAGCGGGAGTTACAGATACGCAGTATTTT. The chain uses TRBV28 and TRBJ2-3; TRBD2 matches at 10 bases. J gave up 3 bases and V 0 bases, and 3 bases lay outside the gene matches. This CDR3 spans 16 amino acids. Germline CDR1 and CDR2: MDHEN and SYDVKM. Complete variable domain (other parts from reference TRBV28 and TRBJ2-3): DVKVTQSSRYLVKRTGEKVFLECVQDMDHENMFWYRQDPGLGLRLIYFSYDVKMKEKGDIPEGYSVSREKKERFSLILESASTNQTSMYLCASSLWLAGVTDTQYFGPGTRLTVL.

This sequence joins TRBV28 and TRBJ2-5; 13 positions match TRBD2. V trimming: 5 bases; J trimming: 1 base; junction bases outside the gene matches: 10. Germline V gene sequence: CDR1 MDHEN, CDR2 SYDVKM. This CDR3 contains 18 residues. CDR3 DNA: TGTGCCAGCAGTACGGGACTAGCGGGAATAAAAACCCAAGAGACCCAGTACTTC. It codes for CASSTGLAGIKTQETQYF.

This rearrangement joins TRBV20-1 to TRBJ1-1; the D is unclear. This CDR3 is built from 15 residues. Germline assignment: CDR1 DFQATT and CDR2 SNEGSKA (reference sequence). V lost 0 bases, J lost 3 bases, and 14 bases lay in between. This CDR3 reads CSAREVNSRDTEAFF. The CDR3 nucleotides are TGCAGTGCTAGAGAGGTCAATTCTCGGGACACTGAAGCTTTCTTT.

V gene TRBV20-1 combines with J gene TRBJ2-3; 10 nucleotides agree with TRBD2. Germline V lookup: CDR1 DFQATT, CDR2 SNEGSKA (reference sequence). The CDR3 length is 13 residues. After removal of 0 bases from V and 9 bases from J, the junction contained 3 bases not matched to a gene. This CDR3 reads CSARDGSGRTQYF. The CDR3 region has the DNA TGCAGTGCTAGAGATGGTAGCGGGAGGACGCAGTATTTT.

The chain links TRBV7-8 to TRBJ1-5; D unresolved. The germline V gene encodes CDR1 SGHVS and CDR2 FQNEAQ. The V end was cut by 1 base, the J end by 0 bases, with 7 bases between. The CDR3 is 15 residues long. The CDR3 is CASSLDDASNQPQHF. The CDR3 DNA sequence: TGTGCCAGCAGCTTAGACGATGCTAGCAATCAGCCCCAGCATTTT.

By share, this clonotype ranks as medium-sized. This CDR3 reads CASSLGTGERGEQFF. The CDR3 DNA reads as TGTGCCAGCAGCTTAGGGACAGGGGAAAGAGGTGAGCAGTTCTTC. The V call is TRBV7-8, the J call TRBJ2-1; 9 positions match TRBD1. The ends lost 1 base at V and 9 bases at J; junction bases unmatched: 7. This CDR3 contains 15 residues. Germline V CDR1 and CDR2: SGHVS, FQNEAQ.

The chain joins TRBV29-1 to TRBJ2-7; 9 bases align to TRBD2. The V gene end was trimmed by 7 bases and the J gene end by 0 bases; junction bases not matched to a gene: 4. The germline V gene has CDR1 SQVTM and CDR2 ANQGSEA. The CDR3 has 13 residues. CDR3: CSAASGVSYEQYF. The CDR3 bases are TGCAGCGCTGCTAGCGGGGTCTCCTACGAGCAGTACTTC.

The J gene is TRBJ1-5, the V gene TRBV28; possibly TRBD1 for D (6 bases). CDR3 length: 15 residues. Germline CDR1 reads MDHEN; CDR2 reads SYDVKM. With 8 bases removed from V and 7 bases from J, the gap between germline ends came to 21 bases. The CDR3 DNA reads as TGTGCCAGCCTTCCGGGCAGGGGCCTCGGGCAGCCCCAGCATTTT. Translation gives CASLPGRGLGQPQHF.

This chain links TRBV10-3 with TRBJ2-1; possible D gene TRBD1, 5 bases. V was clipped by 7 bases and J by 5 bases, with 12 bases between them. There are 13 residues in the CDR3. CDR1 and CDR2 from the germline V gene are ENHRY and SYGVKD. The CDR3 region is CAITRQIDNEQFF. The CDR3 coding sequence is TGTGCCATCACGAGACAGATTGACAATGAGCAGTTCTTC.

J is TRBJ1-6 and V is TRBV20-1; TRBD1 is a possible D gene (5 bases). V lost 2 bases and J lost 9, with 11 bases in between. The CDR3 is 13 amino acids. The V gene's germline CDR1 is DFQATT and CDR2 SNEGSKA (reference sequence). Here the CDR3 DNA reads TGCAGTGCTAGACAGGGAACGAGTTCACCCCTCCACTTT. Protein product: CSARQGTSSPLHF.

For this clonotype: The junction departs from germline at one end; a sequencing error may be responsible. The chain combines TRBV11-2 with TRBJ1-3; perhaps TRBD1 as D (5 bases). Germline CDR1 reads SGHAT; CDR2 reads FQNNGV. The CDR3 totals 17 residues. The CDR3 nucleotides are TGTGCCAGCAGCGCAACCGCTGGGACCTTCTCTGGAAACACCATGTATTTT. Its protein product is CASSATAGTFSGNTMYF.

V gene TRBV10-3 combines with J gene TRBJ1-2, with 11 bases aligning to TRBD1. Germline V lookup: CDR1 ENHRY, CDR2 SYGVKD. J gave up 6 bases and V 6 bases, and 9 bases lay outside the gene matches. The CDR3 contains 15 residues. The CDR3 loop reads CAIRGTGGSDHGYTF. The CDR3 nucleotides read TGTGCCATCAGAGGGACAGGGGGAAGCGACCATGGCTACACCTTC.

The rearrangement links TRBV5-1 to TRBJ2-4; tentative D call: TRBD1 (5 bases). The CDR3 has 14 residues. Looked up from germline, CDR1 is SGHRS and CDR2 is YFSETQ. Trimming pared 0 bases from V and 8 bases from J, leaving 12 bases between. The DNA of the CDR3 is TGCGCCAGCAGCTTGGCCGGCAGGGTGGACATTCAGTACTTC. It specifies CASSLAGRVDIQYF.

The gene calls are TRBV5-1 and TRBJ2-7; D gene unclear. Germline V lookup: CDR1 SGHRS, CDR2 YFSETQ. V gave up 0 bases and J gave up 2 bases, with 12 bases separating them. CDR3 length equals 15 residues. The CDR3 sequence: CASSLEGATTYEQYF. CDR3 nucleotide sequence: TGCGCCAGCAGCTTGGAAGGAGCAACCACCTACGAGCAGTACTTC.